This is a list of T cell receptor beta chains from one sample in a study of identical twins. A single record per CDR3 protein comes from TCRdb applying MiXCR to the 5' RACE reads. The repertoire holds about 530,000 distinct CDR3 sequences, with 13% to 15% as singletons. These same records also appear under a second study, on yellow fever vaccine responses in identical twins.

Sequenced sample: CD4+ T cells sorted from blood. The receptor source for this set is a woman aged 18-35 years in good health. Both conserved end residues are part of each CDR3. Each record gives: D gene, V gene, clone size, J gene, CDR3 DNA, CDR3 protein. The D gene is left open where the match is weak. Clone size is shown for a subset of rows, as once, few, many or a class of expanded clone.

D: NA; V: TRBV12-3/TRBV12-4; size: few; J: TRBJ2-7; DNA: TGTGCCAGCAGGGACAGACCTTCCTACGAGCAGTACTTC; CDR3: CASRDRPSYEQYF
D: NA; V: TRBV7-2; size: few; J: TRBJ2-7; DNA: TGTGCCAGCAGTCAATCGGGTGGGGGCCCCCTCTACGAGCAGTACTTC; CDR3: CASSQSGGGPLYEQYF
D: NA; V: TRBV7-9; size: few; J: TRBJ2-5; DNA: TGTGCCAGCAGCCAAAAGGACATCTCCCAAGAGACCCAGTACTTC; CDR3: CASSQKDISQETQYF
D: NA; V: TRBV3-1; size: NA; J: TRBJ2-1; DNA: TGTGCCAGCAGCCACGGGAATATCCCCCCAAAATATAGGGAGCAGTTCTTC; CDR3: CASSHGNIPPKYREQFF
D: NA; V: TRBV6-1; size: few; J: TRBJ1-4; DNA: TGTGCCAGCACCATACAGGGAACCGGTGCCGAAAAACTGTTTTTT; CDR3: CASTIQGTGAEKLFF
D: NA; V: TRBV5-5; size: once; J: TRBJ1-6; DNA: TGTGCCAGCAGCTTAGGTCCCTCCTATAATTCACCCCTCCACTTT; CDR3: CASSLGPSYNSPLHF
D: NA; V: TRBV13; size: NA; J: TRBJ2-7; DNA: TGTGCCAGCAGTCATCGGGCTACAGACTACGAGCAGTACTTC; CDR3: CASSHRATDYEQYF
D: TRBD2; V: TRBV3-1; size: NA; J: TRBJ2-1; DNA: TGTGCCAGCAGCCCGACTAGCGGGAGGGCCATTGATGAGCAGTTCTTC; CDR3: CASSPTSGRAIDEQFF
D: TRBD2; V: TRBV5-6; size: few; J: TRBJ2-2; DNA: TGTGCCAGCAGCTTGTTCGCTAGCGGTTCCGGGGAGCTGTTTTTT; CDR3: CASSLFASGSGELFF
D: NA; V: TRBV10-3; size: few; J: TRBJ2-7; DNA: TGTGCCATCAGCGATCAGGGAGGGCAGTACTTC; CDR3: CAISDQGGQYF
D: NA; V: TRBV5-1; size: many; J: TRBJ2-3; DNA: TGCGCCAGCAGCTTGGTTCCCACAGATACGCAGTATTTT; CDR3: CASSLVPTDTQYF
D: NA; V: TRBV10-3; size: few; J: TRBJ2-5; DNA: TGTGCCATCAGTAGTGGGGCTCACTCTCAAGAGACCCAGTACTTC; CDR3: CAISSGAHSQETQYF
D: NA; V: TRBV12-3/TRBV12-4; size: few; J: TRBJ1-1; DNA: TGTGCCAGCAGGCCCCAACAGTTGAACACTGAAGCTTTCTTT; CDR3: CASRPQQLNTEAFF
D: TRBD2; V: TRBV10-3; size: few; J: TRBJ2-1; DNA: TGTGCCATCAGAACTACTAGCGCCGAGCAGTTCTTC; CDR3: CAIRTTSAEQFF
D: TRBD2; V: TRBV12-3/TRBV12-4; size: many; J: TRBJ2-2; DNA: TGTGCCAGCAGTTTCGGTCTAGCGGGAGCGACCGGGGAGCTGTTTTTT; CDR3: CASSFGLAGATGELFF
D: NA; V: TRBV15; size: NA; J: TRBJ2-1; DNA: TGTGCCACCAGCAGGCATAATGAGCAGTTCTTC; CDR3: CATSRHNEQFF
D: NA; V: TRBV10-2; size: NA; J: TRBJ2-5; DNA: TGCGCCAGCAGTAACAGGGAGGGTGGTGAGACCCAGTACTTC; CDR3: CASSNREGGETQYF
D: NA; V: TRBV20-1; size: NA; J: TRBJ2-5; DNA: TGCAGTGCTAGATTCTCGACGGAAGGGACCCAGTACTTC; CDR3: CSARFSTEGTQYF
D: TRBD2; V: TRBV5-1; size: many; J: TRBJ2-7; DNA: TGCGCCAGCAGCTTTAGCGGGTCCTCCTACGAGCAGTACTTC; CDR3: CASSFSGSSYEQYF
D: NA; V: TRBV12-3/TRBV12-4; size: few; J: TRBJ1-6; DNA: TGTGCCAGCAGTTCCCAGGACAGCTTAATTTCACCCCTCCACTTT; CDR3: CASSSQDSLISPLHF
D: TRBD2; V: TRBV20-1; size: NA; J: TRBJ2-5; DNA: TGCAGTGCTAAACTAGCGGGGCCAGAGACCCAGTACTTC; CDR3: CSAKLAGPETQYF
D: TRBD1; V: TRBV28; size: few; J: TRBJ1-1; DNA: TGTGCCAGCAACCCCGGGACAGGGTTCACTGAAGCTTTCTTT; CDR3: CASNPGTGFTEAFF
D: NA; V: TRBV10-2; size: NA; J: TRBJ2-1; DNA: TGCGCCAGCAGTGAGTCACTAAGGAGCGATGAGCAGTTCTTC; CDR3: CASSESLRSDEQFF
D: NA; V: TRBV11-1; size: once; J: TRBJ2-6; DNA: TGTGCCAGCAGCCCTGGAGGTTATGGGGCCAACGTCCTGACTTTC; CDR3: CASSPGGYGANVLTF